These 21 T cell receptor beta chains share one sample of origin, sequenced in a study of blood T cell repertoires in COVID-19. The method was immunoSEQ multiplex PCR; TCRdb's version includes in-frame clones alone and lacks a portion of them. The sample records around 200,000 clones, 70% to 90% being singletons. The material sequenced was peripheral blood. Receptor source: a human donor with active or convalescent COVID-19. The donor label of this sample is uncertain.

The chain is built from TRBV4-2 and TRBJ2-7; 7 bases align to TRBD2. CDR1 is LGHNA and CDR2 is YNFKEQ in the germline V gene. The ends lost 5 bases at V and 7 bases at J; junction bases unmatched: 11. This CDR3 contains 14 residues. CDR3 nucleotides: TGTGCCAGCAGCGCCTTTTTGGGCGGGGGAGAGCAGTACTTC. Its translation is CASSAFLGGGEQYF.

This chain connects TRBV4-1 to TRBJ2-7, with TRBD2 identical over 8 bases. Germline V gene lookup returns CDR1 MGHRA and CDR2 YSYEKL. The CDR3 runs to 14 residues. The V segment lost 1 base and the J segment 3 bases; nucleotides outside the gene matches: 2. In nucleotides, the CDR3 is TGCGCCAGCAGCCAAGCCGGGGGGGGCTACGAGCAGTACTTC. Residues: CASSQAGGGYEQYF.

This clone was recorded once. The V call is TRBV19, the J call TRBJ2-7; possibly TRBD2 for D (5 bases). Trimming left V 3 bases short and J 1 base short, with 13 bases between. Germline assignment: CDR1 LNHDA and CDR2 SQIVND (reference sequence). This CDR3 spans 15 amino acids. The CDR3 DNA is TGTGCCAGTAGTATGGAGACATCGGGATCCTACGAGCAGTACTTC. This encodes CASSMETSGSYEQYF.

This rearrangement joins TRBV28 to TRBJ2-5; TRBD2 aligns across 10 bases. CDR1 is MDHEN, CDR2 SYDVKM, per germline. V lost 1 base, J lost 5 bases, and 4 bases stayed unmatched. The CDR3 extends over 15 amino acids. The CDR3 nucleotides are TGTGCCAGCAGTTTATTAGCGGGGGGCGGGGAGACCCAGTACTTC. Its protein is CASSLLAGGGETQYF.

The chain joins TRBV5-1 to TRBJ2-2, with 7 bases identical to TRBD2. The germline V gene encodes CDR1 SGHRS and CDR2 YFSETQ. The CDR3 loop spans 18 amino acids. V gave up 4 bases and J gave up 4 bases; unmatched junction bases: 16. This chain's CDR3 is CASSPASSGDPLTGELFF. The CDR3 region has the DNA TGCGCCAGCAGCCCCGCTTCTAGCGGAGACCCCCTCACCGGGGAGCTGTTTTTT.

The rearrangement uses TRBV27 and TRBJ1-4; D not resolved. From germline, CDR1 is MNHEY and CDR2 SMNVEV (reference sequence). This CDR3 is built from 15 residues. V lost 4 bases and J 8 bases, leaving 17 bases between the germline ends. The CDR3 loop is CASSSRRARREKLFF. Here the CDR3 DNA reads TGTGCCAGCAGTTCTCGGAGGGCCAGAAGGGAAAAACTGTTTTTT.

J is TRBJ2-5 and V is TRBV28; D is perhaps TRBD1 (5 bases). V was trimmed by 8 bases and J by 13 bases, leaving 26 bases between them. Germline-derived CDR1 and CDR2 are MDHEN and SYDVKM. This CDR3 is built from 14 residues. The CDR3 sequence is CASLEGQALKRVYF. In nucleotides, the CDR3 is TGTGCCAGCCTCGAAGGACAAGCTCTAAAAAGGGTGTACTTC.

The chain carries TRBV27 and TRBJ1-5; tentatively, D is TRBD1 (5 bases). Germline V gene lookup returns CDR1 MNHEY and CDR2 SMNVEV (reference sequence). This CDR3 comprises 14 residues. Trimming took 4 bases from V and 4 from J, leaving 11 bases between them. The CDR3 nucleotides read TGTGCCAGCAGTTGGGGCAGGTTGAATCAGCCCCAGCATTTT. It yields the protein CASSWGRLNQPQHF.

The gene calls are TRBV6-2 or TRBV6-3 and TRBJ1-5; TRBD1 agrees at 8 bases. V lost 2 bases to trimming and J lost 0 bases; unmatched junction nucleotides: 3. Germline assignment: CDR1 MNHEY and CDR2 SVGEGT. This CDR3 has 16 amino acids. The CDR3 loop reads CASSYQGALSNQPQHF. Here the CDR3 DNA reads TGTGCCAGCAGTTACCAGGGGGCTCTTAGCAATCAGCCCCAGCATTTT.

The CDR3 sequence is CASSLGALMNTEAFF. The CDR3 DNA is TGTGCCAGCAGCTTGGGAGCGCTTATGAACACTGAAGCTTTCTTT. The genes are TRBV5-6 and TRBJ1-1, with D unresolved. The CDR3 runs 15 residues. CDR1 is SGHDT, CDR2 YYEEEE, per germline. The ends were cut back, 0 bases at V and 0 bases at J, with 9 bases in the middle. The whole variable domain, filled in from reference TRBV5-6 and TRBJ1-1, reads DAGVTQSPTHLIKTRGQQVTLRCSPKSGHDTVSWYQQALGQGPQFIFQYYEEEERQRGNFPDRFSGHQFPNYSSELNVNALLLGDSALYLCASSLGALMNTEAFFGQGTRLTVV.

The chain combines TRBV28 with TRBJ2-7; 9 positions match TRBD1. V trimming: 6 bases; J trimming: 3 bases; junction bases outside the gene matches: 6. CDR3 length: 14 residues. Germline lookup yields CDR1 MDHEN and CDR2 SYDVKM. The CDR3 bases are TGTGCCAGCAGATCACCGGGACAGGGCTACGAGCAGTACTTC. It encodes CASRSPGQGYEQYF.

The chain links TRBV5-1 to TRBJ2-3; 8 nucleotides match TRBD2. J lost 4 bases, V lost 3 bases, and 4 bases had no gene match. The CDR3 totals 14 residues. CDR1 SGHRS and CDR2 YFSETQ come from the germline V gene. The CDR3 DNA is TGCGCCAGCAGCTCAGCGGGAGCGGCAGATACGCAGTATTTT. Encoded protein: CASSSAGAADTQYF.

This sequence joins TRBV7-2 and TRBJ1-5; D is ambiguous. The CDR3 extends over 13 amino acids. V lost 2 bases to trimming and J lost 4 bases, with 6 bases between them. Germline values: CDR1 SGHTA, CDR2 FQGNSA. The CDR3 spells CASSLSRNQPQHF. Written as DNA, the CDR3 is TGTGCCAGCAGCTTATCGAGGAATCAGCCCCAGCATTTT.

This sequence joins TRBV5-6 and TRBJ2-3; D remains unclear. The germline V gene has CDR1 SGHDT and CDR2 YYEEEE. V was cut by 2 bases and J by 4 bases, with 11 bases left in between. This CDR3 region has 14 residues. CDR3 sequence reads: CASSLSPEADTQYF. The CDR3 DNA sequence: TGTGCCAGCAGCTTATCCCCTGAGGCAGATACGCAGTATTTT.

V and J are TRBV6-6 and TRBJ2-3; TRBD1 matches 7 bases. Looked up from germline, CDR1 is MNHNY and CDR2 is SVGAGI (reference sequence). The V segment lost 2 bases and the J segment 5 bases; nucleotides outside the gene matches: 4. The CDR3 runs to 14 residues. CDR3 sequence reads: CASSYGQEEDTQYF. The CDR3 DNA reads as TGTGCCAGCAGTTACGGACAGGAGGAAGATACGCAGTATTTT.

This chain uses TRBV19 with TRBJ2-7; no definite D call. Trimming pared 5 bases from V and 5 bases from J, leaving 19 bases between. The CDR3 covers 15 residues. CDR1 is LNHDA, CDR2 SQIVND, per germline (reference sequence). This CDR3 is CASSDGLWIKNEQYF. CDR3 sequence (DNA): TGTGCCAGTAGTGATGGGCTTTGGATCAAGAACGAGCAGTACTTC.

This clone was observed once. The rearrangement uses TRBV28 and TRBJ2-2; TRBD1 might be the D (6 bases). The CDR3 is made up of 15 amino acids. Per the germline V gene, CDR1 is MDHEN and CDR2 is SYDVKM. V was cut by 6 bases and J by 1 base, with 12 bases left in between. The CDR3 DNA follows: TGTGCCAGCAGACTTACAGGGCGGAACACCGGGGAGCTGTTTTTT. Its protein is CASRLTGRNTGELFF. The variable domain in full, with the rest retrieved from reference TRBV28 and TRBJ2-2, is DVKVTQSSRYLVKRTGEKVFLECVQDMDHENMFWYRQDPGLGLRLIYFSYDVKMKEKGDIPEGYSVSREKKERFSLILESASTNQTSMYLCASRLTGRNTGELFFGEGSRLTVL.

The V and J genes are TRBV2 and TRBJ1-5; weak D call: TRBD1 (6 bases). The CDR3 is made up of 13 amino acids. Germline values: CDR1 SNHLY, CDR2 FYNNEI. The V end lost 8 bases, the J end lost 4 bases, and 12 bases lay between the germline ends. The CDR3 spells CASGGQWNQPQHF. The DNA for the CDR3 is TGTGCCAGCGGCGGACAGTGGAATCAGCCCCAGCATTTT.

The CDR3 loop reads CASSIRGHGASRGYTF. CDR3 coding DNA: TGTGCCAGCAGTATCAGGGGGCACGGCGCGAGTCGTGGCTACACCTTC. The chain recombines TRBV28 with TRBJ1-2, with 8 bases aligning to TRBD1. CDR1 MDHEN and CDR2 SYDVKM come from the germline V gene. The CDR3 totals 16 residues. The ends lost 5 bases at V and 7 bases at J; junction bases unmatched: 15.

The J gene is TRBJ2-3, the V gene TRBV11-2; 7 bases are a match to TRBD2. Germline V CDR1 and CDR2: SGHAT, FQNNGV. The length of the CDR3 is 17 residues. V shed 5 bases and J 5 bases; nucleotides not matched to a gene: 16. The CDR3 spells CASSHPYSGGLGDTQYF. CDR3 sequence (DNA): TGTGCCAGCAGCCATCCATATTCGGGAGGATTGGGAGATACGCAGTATTTT.

V usage is TRBV12-5 and J usage is TRBJ2-1; TRBD2 matches 7 bases. There are 17 residues in the CDR3. Trimming removed 4 bases from V and 4 bases from J; junction bases left unmatched: 13. Germline V gene data show CDR1 as LGHNT and CDR2 as FRNRAP. The chain's CDR3 is CASGSRGSWEGYNEQFF. For the CDR3, the DNA is TGTGCTAGTGGTTCCCGAGGGAGTTGGGAGGGGTACAATGAGCAGTTCTTC.